Following are 27 T cell receptor beta chains from one sample sequenced in a study of cytomegalovirus exposure and HLA in healthy donors. The PCR used 60 Vbeta and 13 Jbeta primers. Produced via immunoSEQ multiplex PCR; TCRdb's table is partial and in-frame only. Seen here are around 180,000 clones, roughly four fifths observed once, and the top ten hold around 2%. Sample: PBMCs. The receptors originated from a man between 18 and 35 years old in good health and CMV-seronegative.

The chain joins TRBV19 to TRBJ1-1; no firm D call. This CDR3 is 15 amino acids long. Germline CDR1 is LNHDA and CDR2 is SQIVND (reference sequence). Between the trimmed V and J ends, which lost 4 bases and 0 bases, there was a span of 12 bases. For the CDR3, the DNA is TGTGCCAGTAGTACCGAGGGAACAGTGAACACTGAAGCTTTCTTT. This sequence encodes CASSTEGTVNTEAFF.

The chain is built from TRBV29-1 and TRBJ2-3; no clear D gene. The CDR3 is 11 amino acids. Germline V gives CDR1 SQVTM, CDR2 ANQGSEA. V shed 1 base and J shed 5 bases, with 4 bases lying between them. For the CDR3, the DNA is TGCAGCGTTGAAGGCGGAGATACGCAGTATTTT. As protein: CSVEGGDTQYF.

The CDR3 is CASSTSEETQYF. Written as DNA, the CDR3 is TGTGCCAGTAGTACGTCGGAGGAGACCCAGTACTTC. The gene calls are TRBV19 and TRBJ2-5; D remains ambiguous. V lost 4 bases and J 5 bases, leaving 8 bases between the germline ends. This CDR3 spans 12 amino acids. Germline CDR1 and CDR2: LNHDA and SQIVND (reference sequence).

The CDR3 bases are TGCAGCGCCCAAGGACTAGCGGGAGAAGGCGAGCAGTACTTC. Translating it yields CSAQGLAGEGEQYF. The genes are TRBV29-1 and TRBJ2-5; TRBD2 agrees at 13 bases. The closer fit of TRBJ2-7 to the DNA end suggests the J call may be wrong. Germline loops: CDR1 SQVTM, CDR2 ANQGSEA. There are 14 residues in the CDR3.

This clone was seen more than once but under ten times. This chain connects TRBV7-9 to TRBJ2-3; 7 bases agree with TRBD1. Germline-derived CDR1 and CDR2 are SEHNR and FQNEAQ (reference sequence). The CDR3 has 10 residues. CDR3 in amino acids: CSILQGAQYF. The CDR3, as DNA: TGTTCCATACTCCAGGGGGCGCAGTATTTT.

This sequence joins TRBV5-1 and TRBJ2-7, with TRBD1 identical over 7 bases. The CDR3 runs to 15 residues. CDR1 is SGHRS and CDR2 is YFSETQ in the germline V gene. V trimming: 4 bases; J trimming: 3 bases; junction bases outside the gene matches: 10. CDR3 sequence reads: CASSPRGGGSYEQYF. Written as DNA, the CDR3 is TGCGCCAGCAGCCCCAGAGGGGGCGGAAGCTACGAGCAGTACTTC.

The rearrangement joins TRBV19 to TRBJ2-1, with D unclear. This CDR3 region has 13 residues. V shed 3 bases and J shed 8 bases, with 11 bases lying between them. Germline assignment: CDR1 LNHDA and CDR2 SQIVND (reference sequence). The CDR3 coding sequence is TGTGCCAGTAGTATTTCTGTTGTAGATGAGCAGTTCTTC. Translating it yields CASSISVVDEQFF. The whole variable domain, filled in from reference TRBV19 and TRBJ2-1, reads DGGITQSPKYLFRKEGQNVTLSCEQNLNHDAMYWYRQDPGQGLRLIYYSQIVNDFQKGDIAEGYSVSREKKESFPLTVTSAQKNPTAFYLCASSISVVDEQFFGPGTRLTVL.

The chain recombines TRBV6-5 with TRBJ2-5; weak D call: TRBD1 (6 bases). In germline, CDR1 is MNHEY, CDR2 SVGAGI. The CDR3 totals 13 residues. With 5 bases removed from V and 1 base from J, the gap between germline ends came to 8 bases. The CDR3 nucleotides read TGTGCCAGCAGTCAGGACAGCCAAGAGACCCAGTACTTC. Encoded protein: CASSQDSQETQYF.

The rearrangement links TRBV7-8 to TRBJ2-7, with a tentative D call TRBD1 (5 bases). This CDR3 has 16 amino acids. Trimming pared 0 bases from V and 6 bases from J, leaving 18 bases between. The germline CDR1 and CDR2 sequences are SGHVS and FQNEAQ. The CDR3 DNA reads as TGTGCCAGCAGCTTAGCGGGGCAGATCGGCTCGTCCGAGCAGTACTTC. It encodes CASSLAGQIGSSEQYF. The full variable domain, with the rest looked up from reference TRBV7-8 and TRBJ2-7, is GAGVSQSPRYKVAKRGQDVALRCDPISGHVSLFWYQQALGQGPEFLTYFQNEAQLDKSGLPSDRFFAERPEGSVSTLKIQRTQQEDSAVYLCASSLAGQIGSSEQYFGPGTRLTVT.

The V gene is TRBV5-1, the J gene TRBJ2-7; TRBD2 matches at 10 bases. CDR3 size: 15 residues. After removal of 4 bases from V and 5 bases from J, the junction contained 9 bases not matched to a gene. The germline V gene encodes CDR1 SGHRS and CDR2 YFSETQ. CDR3 sequence reads: CASSLTGTSEHEQYF. The CDR3 nucleotides read TGCGCCAGCAGCCTCACCGGGACTAGCGAGCACGAGCAGTACTTC.

The chain combines TRBV28 with TRBJ2-1, with D possibly matching TRBD2 (6 bases). The V gene lost 5 bases and the J gene lost 5 bases, with 16 bases spanning the gap. The V gene's germline CDR1 is MDHEN and CDR2 SYDVKM. The CDR3 sequence is 15 residues long. CDR3 loop: CASSSYGTPDNEQFF. DNA of the CDR3: TGTGCCAGCAGTAGTTACGGGACTCCGGACAATGAGCAGTTCTTC.

The chain has TRBV6-5 and TRBJ2-3, with TRBD1 matching 10 bases. The CDR3 extends over 14 amino acids. J lost 5 bases, V lost 6 bases, and 5 bases had no gene match. Germline-derived CDR1 and CDR2 are MNHEY and SVGAGI. In DNA, the CDR3 is TGTGCCAGCAGGGAGACAGGGGGCATAGATACGCAGTATTTT. Translation: CASRETGGIDTQYF.

This rearrangement joins TRBV5-1 to TRBJ2-1, with 11 bases that match TRBD2. Germline V gene sequence: CDR1 SGHRS, CDR2 YFSETQ. The J segment lost 6 bases and the V segment lost 3 bases, leaving 5 bases of the junction unmatched. CDR3 length: 15 amino acids. The CDR3 loop is CASSSQGLAVNEQFF. CDR3 nucleotide sequence: TGCGCCAGCAGCTCCCAGGGACTAGCGGTCAATGAGCAGTTCTTC.

This chain uses TRBV2 with TRBJ1-2; TRBD1 matches 9 bases. Trimming at V came to 5 bases and at J to 7 bases, leaving 11 bases not matched to a gene. The germline gives CDR1 SNHLY, CDR2 FYNNEI. CDR3 length equals 15 residues. The CDR3 DNA reads as TGTGCCAGCAGTCAACTTCGGGACAGGGCTACTGGCTACACCTTC. It translates to CASSQLRDRATGYTF. The whole variable domain, filled in from reference TRBV2 and TRBJ1-2, reads EPEVTQTPSHQVTQMGQEVILRCVPISNHLYFYWYRQILGQKVEFLVSFYNNEISEKSEIFDDQFSVERPDGSNFTLKIRSTKLEDSAMYFCASSQLRDRATGYTFGSGTRLTVV.

The V gene is TRBV6-6, the J gene TRBJ2-7, with TRBD2 matching over 10 bases. Per germline, CDR1 MNHNY and CDR2 SVGAGI (reference sequence). The CDR3 runs to 16 residues. The V and J ends lost 6 bases and 5 bases, in that order; junction bases with no gene match: 13. CDR3 region: CASRSLLGTSEDEQYF. CDR3 sequence (DNA): TGTGCCAGCAGGTCACTTCTTGGGACTAGCGAGGACGAGCAGTACTTC.

The chain joins TRBV27 to TRBJ1-5; TRBD1 matches at 9 bases. Losses at the gene ends were 2 bases for V and 3 bases for J; bases not matched to a gene: 2. Germline values: CDR1 MNHEY, CDR2 SMNVEV (reference sequence). CDR3 length equals 15 residues. The CDR3: CASSLGTGFNQPQHF. CDR3 bases: TGTGCCAGCAGTTTAGGGACAGGGTTCAATCAGCCCCAGCATTTT.

The chain joins TRBV6-5 to TRBJ2-1; perhaps TRBD1 as D (6 bases). Germline CDR1 MNHEY, CDR2 SVGAGI. The CDR3 consists of 16 residues. Trimming shortened V by 1 base and J by 5 bases, and 15 bases separated the two germline ends. The CDR3 DNA reads as TGTGCCAGCAGTTACTACGTCTCGGCAGGGGACAATGAGCAGTTCTTC. Residues: CASSYYVSAGDNEQFF.

This clone came up a few times. J is TRBJ2-3 and V is TRBV7-6; 7 nucleotides align to TRBD2. The CDR3 consists of 19 residues. CDR1 is SGHVS and CDR2 is FNYEAQ in the germline V gene. V shed 2 bases and J 0 bases; nucleotides not matched to a gene: 14. The CDR3 region is CASSLLGGDQDPSTDTQYF. In nucleotides, the CDR3 is TGTGCCAGCAGCTTACTGGGGGGGGACCAGGACCCTAGCACAGATACGCAGTATTTT. The entire variable domain, with the rest obtained from reference TRBV7-6 and TRBJ2-3, is as follows: GAGVSQSPRYKVTKRGQDVALRCDPISGHVSLYWYRQALGQGPEFLTYFNYEAQQDKSGLPNDRFSAERPEGSISTLTIQRTEQRDSAMYRCASSLLGGDQDPSTDTQYFGPGTRLTVL.

The table lists this clone with a count of one. This rearrangement joins TRBV11-2 to TRBJ2-7; D gene ambiguous. Germline CDR1 SGHAT, CDR2 FQNNGV. There are 14 residues in the CDR3. Trimming stripped 0 bases from V and 3 bases from J, with 9 bases between. The CDR3 DNA follows: TGTGCCAGCAGCTTAGATGGCCAGGACTACGAGCAGTACTTC. Translated: CASSLDGQDYEQYF.

With regard to this clone: The junction differs from germline at one of its ends, possibly a read error. The genes are TRBV7-7 and TRBJ2-3, with 8 bases that match TRBD1. Germline loops: CDR1 SSHAT, CDR2 FNYEAQ (reference sequence). The CDR3 spans 18 residues. The CDR3 DNA follows: TGTGCTAGCAGCTTCCACCCACTCGACAGGGGTGGAGTAGATACGCAGTATTTT. This translates into CASSFHPLDRGGVDTQYF.

The rearrangement uses TRBV5-4 and TRBJ2-7; 7 nucleotides align to TRBD1. Germline V gene sequence: CDR1 SGHNT, CDR2 YYREEE (reference sequence). There are 13 residues in the CDR3. Trimming cost V 7 bases and J 3 bases; bases outside gene matches: 7. CDR3: CASGLQGRYEQYF. CDR3 DNA sequence: TGTGCCAGCGGTCTACAGGGGCGCTACGAGCAGTACTTC. Combining the CDR3 with reference TRBV5-4 and TRBJ2-7 gives the whole variable domain ETGVTQSPTHLIKTRGQQVTLRCSSQSGHNTVSWYQQALGQGPQFIFQYYREEENGRGNFPPRFSGLQFPNYSSELNVNALELDDSALYLCASGLQGRYEQYFGPGTRLTVT.

The chain combines TRBV19 with TRBJ2-7; 7 positions match TRBD1. J was trimmed by 4 bases and V by 3 bases; bases with no gene match: 6. Germline lookup yields CDR1 LNHDA and CDR2 SQIVND (reference sequence). CDR3 length: 14 residues. The CDR3 reads CASSIRGRPYEQYF. CDR3 nucleotide sequence: TGTGCCAGTAGTATTAGGGGGCGTCCATACGAGCAGTACTTC.

The J gene is TRBJ2-5, the V gene TRBV4-1; D might be TRBD2 (6 bases). Germline CDR1 reads MGHRA; CDR2 reads YSYEKL. This CDR3 comprises 15 residues. V was pared by 0 bases and J by 5 bases, with 13 bases between. The CDR3 coding sequence is TGCGCCAGCAGCCAAGATCTTGGGGGGTTCGAGACCCAGTACTTC. This sequence encodes CASSQDLGGFETQYF.

V gene TRBV15 combines with J gene TRBJ2-7; D unclear. Looked up from germline, CDR1 is LNHNV and CDR2 is YYDKDF (reference sequence). This CDR3 contains 15 residues. V shed 3 bases and J shed 7 bases, with 19 bases lying between them. The CDR3 DNA reads TGTGCCACCAGCAGGCGATTGCAGCAACCTAGTGAGCAGTACTTC. Protein product: CATSRRLQQPSEQYF.

This chain links TRBV19 with TRBJ2-1; TRBD2 agrees at 11 bases. Germline V lookup: CDR1 LNHDA, CDR2 SQIVND (reference sequence). CDR3 length equals 19 residues. V shed 7 bases and J 2 bases; nucleotides not matched to a gene: 16. Here the CDR3 reads CASTKGLAGLDGAYNEQFF. The CDR3 DNA sequence: TGTGCCAGTACCAAAGGACTAGCGGGTCTAGATGGCGCCTACAATGAGCAGTTCTTC.

This clone was observed a single time. The genes are TRBV30 and TRBJ2-3; 8 positions agree with TRBD2. With V trimmed by 3 bases and J by 0 bases, 8 bases remained unmatched. This CDR3 is built from 16 residues. Germline V gives CDR1 GTSNPN, CDR2 SVGIG (reference sequence). The CDR3 loop reads CAWSNWTSSSTDTQYF. The CDR3 nucleotides read TGTGCCTGGAGCAACTGGACTAGCTCCAGCACAGATACGCAGTATTTT.

The chain employs TRBV28 and TRBJ1-2, with TRBD1 identical over 7 bases. Germline assignment: CDR1 MDHEN and CDR2 SYDVKM. CDR3 size: 14 residues. The V segment lost 2 bases and the J segment 4 bases; nucleotides outside the gene matches: 4. The CDR3, as DNA: TGTGCCAGCAGTTTACCCGGGACAGCCTATGGCTACACCTTC. Translating it yields CASSLPGTAYGYTF.